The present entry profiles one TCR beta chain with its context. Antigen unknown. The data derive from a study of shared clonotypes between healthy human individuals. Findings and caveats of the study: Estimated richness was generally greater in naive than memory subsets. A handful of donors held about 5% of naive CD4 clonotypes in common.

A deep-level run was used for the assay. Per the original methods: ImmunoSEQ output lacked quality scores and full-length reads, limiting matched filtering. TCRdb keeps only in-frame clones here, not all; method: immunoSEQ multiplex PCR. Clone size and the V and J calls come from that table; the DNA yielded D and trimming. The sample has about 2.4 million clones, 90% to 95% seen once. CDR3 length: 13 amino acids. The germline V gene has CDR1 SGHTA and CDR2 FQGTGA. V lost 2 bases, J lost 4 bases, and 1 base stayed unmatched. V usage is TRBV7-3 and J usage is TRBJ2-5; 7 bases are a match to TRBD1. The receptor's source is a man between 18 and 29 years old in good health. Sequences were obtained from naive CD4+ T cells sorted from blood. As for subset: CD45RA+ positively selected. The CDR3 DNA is TGTGCCAGCAGCTTAGGGACAGTAGAGACCCAGTACTTC. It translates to CASSLGTVETQYF.